This TCR beta chain appears in the sequencing data of a study of OX40 agonist ivuxolimab in advanced cancers. Across the study: Ivuxolimab, an agonist antibody against OX40 (CD134), was given to patients. Patients enrolled in dose escalation were diagnosed with hepatocellular carcinoma, melanoma, renal cell or head and neck cancer.

Data came from immunoSEQ multiplex PCR; TCRdb stores just in-frame clones and leaves some out. The sample contains about 64,000 clones, 80% to 85% of which appear only once. The sequence derives from an adult with an advanced solid tumor such as melanoma, head and neck, liver or kidney cancer. The material was CD4+ or CD8+ T cells sorted from blood, obtained in a trial of the OX40 agonist ivuxolimab.

This chain's CDR3 is CASQGDGGNEKLFF. Here the CDR3 DNA reads TGTGCCAGCCAGGGGGATGGAGGGAATGAAAAACTGTTTTTT. The rearrangement links TRBV2 to TRBJ1-4; 7 bases line up with TRBD1. The germline V gene encodes CDR1 SNHLY and CDR2 FYNNEI. V gave up 8 bases and J gave up 5 bases; unmatched junction bases: 8. The CDR3 has 14 residues.